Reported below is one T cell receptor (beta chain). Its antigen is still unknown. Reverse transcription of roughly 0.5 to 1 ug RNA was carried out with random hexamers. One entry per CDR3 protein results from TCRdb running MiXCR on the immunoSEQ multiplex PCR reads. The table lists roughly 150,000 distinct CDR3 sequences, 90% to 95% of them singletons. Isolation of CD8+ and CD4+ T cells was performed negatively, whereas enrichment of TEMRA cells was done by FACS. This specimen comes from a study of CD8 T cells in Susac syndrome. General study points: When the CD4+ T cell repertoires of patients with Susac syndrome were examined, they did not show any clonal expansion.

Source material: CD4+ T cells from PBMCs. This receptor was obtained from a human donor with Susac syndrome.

This CDR3 reads CASSADRGSQETQYF. The CDR3 DNA reads as TGTGCCAGCAGCGCGGACAGGGGGAGCCAAGAGACCCAGTACTTC. J is TRBJ2-5 and V is TRBV7-9; 10 positions match TRBD1. V lost 5 bases to trimming and J lost 1 base; unmatched junction nucleotides: 4. This CDR3 is 15 amino acids long. CDR1 is SEHNR, CDR2 FQNEAQ, per germline (reference sequence).